This record looks at one TCR beta chain sequence and its context. No antigen is known for it. V dropped 3 bases and J dropped 9 bases, with 15 bases sitting between them. Germline values: CDR1 LGHNA, CDR2 YSLEER. The length of the CDR3 is 15 residues. This entry is derived from a study of CD8 T cells in ankylosing spondylitis. Findings of the study overall: About 8 highly homologous variants made up a TCR beta motif, and this motif appeared characteristic of ankylosing spondylitis blood.

For TCR beta, libraries came from quantitative 5'-RACE with molecular barcodes. TCRdb fed the 5' RACE reads into MiXCR, producing one record per CDR3 protein. The table includes some 840,000 distinct CDR3 sequences, 10% to 15% detected once. The J gene is TRBJ1-6, the V gene TRBV4-3; D gene unclear. This receptor was taken from a male donor with ankylosing spondylitis. Material: blood, either unsorted or a sorted T cell fraction (not recorded which). CDR3 DNA: TGCGCCAGCAGCCAGGGGTTCGGAGGCAGTTCACCCCTCCACTTT. It translates to CASSQGFGGSSPLHF.